This TCR beta chain was captured in a study of blood T cell repertoires in COVID-19. Whole-study context: From the United States, Italy and Spain came samples of acute and convalescent COVID-19. Sample material is recorded as cDNA or gDNA derived from T cells, B-cell-depleted T cells, or PBMCs.

V was cut by 3 bases and J by 8 bases, with 17 bases left in between. The CDR3 covers 16 residues. Germline V gene data show CDR1 as KGHSH and CDR2 as LQKENI. The repertoire was sequenced with immunoSEQ multiplex PCR; TCRdb's copy has only in-frame clones and lacks some. This table has under 90,000 clones, around 85% appearing once. The sample comprised peripheral blood. The rearrangement links TRBV18 to TRBJ1-6, with D hard to call. The clonotype originates from an elderly woman with active or convalescent COVID-19. The CDR3 bases are TGTGCCAGCTCACCCCTTCGGGGAGGAATGGATTCACCCCTCCACTTT. Its protein is CASSPLRGGMDSPLHF.